This section outlines one T cell receptor (beta chain) sequence together with its context. The data derive from a study of CD8 T cells in Susac syndrome. CD8+ and CD4+ T cells from blood underwent TCR beta sequencing. Treatment-naive patients with stable or active relapsing-remitting disease were the multiple sclerosis controls. The germline gives CDR1 SQVTM, CDR2 ANQGSEA. The CDR3 runs to 13 residues. V trimming: 4 bases; J trimming: 5 bases; junction bases outside the gene matches: 6. Random hexamers served to reverse transcribe roughly 0.5 to 1 ug RNA. Using its own MiXCR run on the immunoSEQ multiplex PCR reads, TCRdb lists one record per CDR3 protein. This sample yields 180,000 or so distinct CDR3 sequences, of which 90% to 95% are seen a single time; about 0.09% belongs to the top ten.

This chain joins TRBV29-1 and TRBJ2-7, with 9 bases that match TRBD2. Sequenced sample: CD4+ T cells from PBMCs. The clonotype originates from a human donor with multiple sclerosis. The CDR3 bases are TGCAGCGTTGTCCGACTAGCGGACCACGAGCAGTACTTC. Translation: CSVVRLADHEQYF.